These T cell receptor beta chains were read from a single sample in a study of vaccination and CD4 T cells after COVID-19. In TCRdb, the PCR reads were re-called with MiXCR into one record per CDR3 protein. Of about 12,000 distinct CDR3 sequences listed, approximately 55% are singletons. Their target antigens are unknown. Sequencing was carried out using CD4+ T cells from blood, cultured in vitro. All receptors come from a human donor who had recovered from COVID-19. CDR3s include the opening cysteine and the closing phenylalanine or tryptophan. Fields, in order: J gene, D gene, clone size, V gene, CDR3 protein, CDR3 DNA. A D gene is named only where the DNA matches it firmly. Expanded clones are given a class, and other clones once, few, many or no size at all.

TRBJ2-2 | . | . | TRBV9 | CASSGERQINTGELFF | TGTGCCAGCAGCGGAGAGCGACAGATCAACACCGGGGAGCTGTTTTTT
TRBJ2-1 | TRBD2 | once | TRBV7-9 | CASSLVGGVLDEQFF | TGTGCCAGCAGCTTAGTGGGGGGGGTGTTGGATGAGCAGTTCTTC
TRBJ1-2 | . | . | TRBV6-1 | CASNRAPNYGYTF | TGTGCCAGCAACAGGGCTCCCAACTATGGCTACACCTTC
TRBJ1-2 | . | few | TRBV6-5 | CASSYTTQGIYGYTF | TGTGCCAGCAGTTACACCACACAGGGAATCTATGGCTACACCTTC
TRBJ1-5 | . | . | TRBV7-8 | CASSWDPIGTGNNQPQHF | TGTGCCAGCAGCTGGGATCCCATAGGGACGGGGAACAATCAGCCCCAGCATTTT
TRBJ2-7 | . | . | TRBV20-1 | CSAGGTVYEQYF | TGCAGTGCTGGCGGGACAGTTTACGAGCAGTACTTC
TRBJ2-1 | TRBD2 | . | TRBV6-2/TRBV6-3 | CASSFIPGLELVGEQFF | TGTGCCAGCAGTTTTATACCGGGACTAGAGTTGGTAGGTGAGCAGTTCTTC
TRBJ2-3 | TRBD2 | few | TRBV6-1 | CASSRPRGGYTDTQYF | TGTGCCAGCAGTCGCCCCCGCGGGGGATACACAGATACGCAGTATTTT
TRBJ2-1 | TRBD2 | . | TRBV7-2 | CASSLARLAGGHEQFF | TGTGCCAGCAGCTTAGCTAGGCTAGCGGGGGGGCATGAGCAGTTCTTC
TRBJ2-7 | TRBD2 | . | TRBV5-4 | CASSNTRAGRNEQYF | TGTGCCAGCAGCAACACCCGGGCCGGGAGGAACGAGCAGTACTTC
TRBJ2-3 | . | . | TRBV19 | CASQIGAPNTDTQYF | TGTGCCAGTCAAATAGGGGCACCCAACACAGATACGCAGTATTTT
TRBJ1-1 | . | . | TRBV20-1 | CSARDSWTVPEAFF | TGCAGTGCTAGAGATTCATGGACAGTACCTGAAGCTTTCTTT
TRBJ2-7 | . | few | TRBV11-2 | CASHLGEIVGEQYF | TGTGCCAGCCACCTTGGGGAGATCGTGGGCGAGCAGTACTTC
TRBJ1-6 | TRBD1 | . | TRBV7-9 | CASSSSLPGQGGSPLHF | TGTGCCAGCAGCTCATCCCTCCCGGGACAGGGGGGATCACCCCTCCACTTT